This is a list of T cell receptor beta chains from one sample in a study of cytotoxic CD8 clonotypes in ibrutinib-treated CLL. Sequenced by immunoSEQ multiplex PCR; TCRdb stores in-frame clones only, minus some. The table lists fewer than 40,000 clones, 65% to 70% of them singletons. The input for sequencing was PBMCs, taken at disease progression, from a patient treated with ibrutinib. These receptors were collected from a human donor with chronic lymphocytic leukemia. Each CDR3 is given with its conserved first and last residue. A D gene is named only where the DNA matches it firmly. Some rows have no size entry. The others give once, few or many, or a class for an expanded clone.

TRBV5-4	TRBJ2-2	TRBD2	NA	CASSRPGTSDGGELFF	TGTGCCAGCAGCCGTCCCGGGACTAGCGATGGCGGGGAGCTGTTTTTT
TRBV6-1	TRBJ1-2	NA	NA	CASSELWGAQGYTF	TGTGCCAGCAGTGAATTGTGGGGGGCTCAAGGCTACACCTTC
TRBV29-1	TRBJ2-6	NA	NA	CSVQGRGGSGANVLTF	TGCAGCGTCCAGGGGCGGGGCGGCTCTGGGGCCAACGTCCTGACTTTC
TRBV7-9	TRBJ1-4	TRBD1	NA	CASSQGEIWSEKLFF	TGTGCCAGCAGCCAGGGGGAGATCTGGAGCGAAAAACTGTTTTTT
TRBV11-2	TRBJ2-7	TRBD2	few	CASSLRTSGLYEQYF	TGTGCCAGCAGCTTGAGGACTAGCGGGTTATACGAGCAGTACTTC
TRBV20-1	TRBJ2-5	NA	NA	CSADDQETQYF	TGCAGTGCCGACGACCAAGAGACCCAGTACTTC
TRBV14	TRBJ2-1	TRBD2	NA	CASTGGLAGSSYNEQFF	TGTGCCAGCACGGGAGGACTAGCGGGCAGCTCCTACAATGAGCAGTTCTTC
TRBV18	TRBJ2-1	NA	NA	CASSPLVWGGRTYNEQFF	TGTGCCAGCTCACCCCTCGTTTGGGGCGGTCGCACCTACAATGAGCAGTTCTTC
TRBV6-5	TRBJ2-1	TRBD1	NA	CASSSPRNRGRQFF	TGTGCCAGCAGTTCCCCCCGAAACAGGGGGAGGCAGTTCTTC
TRBV7-2	TRBJ2-3	NA	NA	CASSPTTPGEDTQYF	TGTGCCAGCAGCCCGACTACTCCAGGTGAAGATACGCAGTATTTT
TRBV6-5	TRBJ2-1	TRBD2	NA	CASSRTSGEYNEQFF	TGTGCCAGCAGCCGGACTAGCGGGGAGTACAATGAGCAGTTCTTC
TRBV6-6	TRBJ1-2	TRBD1	NA	CASSLNEGALYGYTF	TGTGCCAGCAGCCTGAACGAGGGGGCCCTATATGGCTACACCTTC
TRBV30	TRBJ1-5	NA	NA	CAWSLEGRGNQPQHF	TGTGCCTGGAGTCTAGAAGGCAGAGGCAATCAGCCCCAGCATTTT
TRBV7-8	TRBJ1-1	NA	few	CASLRGDAEAFF	TGTGCCAGCCTGCGGGGTGACGCTGAAGCTTTCTTT
TRBV28	TRBJ1-6	TRBD1	NA	CASGRQGGLNSPLHF	TGTGCCAGCGGCCGACAAGGGGGCCTCAATTCACCCCTCCACTTT
TRBV11-2	TRBJ2-7	NA	NA	CASSLVPDTVHEQYF	TGTGCCAGCAGCTTAGTGCCGGACACTGTCCACGAGCAGTACTTC
TRBV5-1	TRBJ2-7	TRBD2	once	CASSTGTSEIYEQYF	TGCGCCAGCAGCACCGGGACTAGCGAGATTTACGAGCAGTACTTC
TRBV29-1	TRBJ2-5	NA	NA	CSVLRAKETQYF	TGCAGCGTTCTAAGGGCTAAAGAGACCCAGTACTTC
TRBV29-1	TRBJ2-2	NA	NA	CSVATGTRTGELFF	TGCAGCGTCGCCACTGGGACACGCACCGGGGAGCTGTTTTTT
TRBV6-4	TRBJ1-1	TRBD1	NA	CASSATGFTEAFF	TGTGCCAGCAGCGCGACAGGGTTCACTGAAGCTTTCTTT
TRBV5-4	TRBJ2-1	TRBD2	NA	CATGASGYNEQFF	TGTGCCACTGGGGCTAGCGGTTACAATGAGCAGTTCTTC
TRBV7-9	TRBJ1-3	TRBD1	NA	CASSPDRAYSGNTIYF	TGTGCCAGCAGCCCCGACAGGGCATACTCTGGAAACACCATATATTTT
TRBV5-1	TRBJ1-3	NA	NA	CASSLDGAGNTIYF	TGCGCCAGCAGCTTGGACGGGGCAGGAAACACCATATATTTT
TRBV7-3	TRBJ2-1	NA	NA	CASSLNRGRNNEQFF	TGTGCCAGCAGCTTAAACCGTGGCCGCAACAATGAGCAGTTCTTC
TRBV30	TRBJ2-7	NA	NA	CAWSVLRGSVSYEQYF	TGTGCCTGGAGTGTACTTCGGGGGAGTGTATCCTACGAGCAGTACTTC
TRBV5-1	TRBJ1-1	NA	NA	CASSLEHRTEAFF	TGCGCCAGCAGCTTGGAACACAGGACTGAAGCTTTCTTT
TRBV5-8	TRBJ2-3	NA	few	CASSLAGVGRDTQYF	TGTGCCAGCAGCTTGGCAGGGGTCGGGAGAGATACGCAGTATTTT
TRBV7-9	TRBJ2-3	TRBD1	NA	CASSHGTGPPDTQYF	TGTGCCAGCAGCCACGGGACAGGGCCCCCAGATACGCAGTATTTT
TRBV27	TRBJ2-1	NA	NA	CASRLYTGTHNEQFF	TGTGCCAGCAGACTTTACACCGGGACCCACAATGAGCAGTTCTTC
TRBV5-6	TRBJ2-4	TRBD2	NA	CASSPTLAGGTKNIQYF	TGTGCCAGCAGCCCTACTCTAGCGGGCGGGACCAAAAACATTCAGTACTTC
TRBV6-1	TRBJ1-1	NA	NA	CASAVWVRGDTEAFF	TGTGCCAGCGCCGTATGGGTCCGGGGGGACACTGAAGCTTTCTTT
TRBV7-9	TRBJ1-3	NA	once	CASRSGAGNTIYF	TGTGCCAGCAGGTCGGGAGCTGGAAACACCATATATTTT
TRBV4-3	TRBJ2-4	NA	NA	CASSQDLRKNIQYF	TGCGCCAGCAGCCAAGATTTAAGGAAAAACATTCAGTACTTC
TRBV6-4	TRBJ1-6	NA	NA	CASSEYTGNSPLHF	TGTGCCAGCAGTGAGTACACAGGGAATTCACCCCTCCACTTT
TRBV6-6	TRBJ2-7	TRBD2	NA	CASRTSDYEQYF	TGTGCCAGCAGGACTAGCGATTACGAGCAGTACTTC
TRBV30	TRBJ1-2	NA	NA	CAWSVPPAGAIGYTF	TGTGCCTGGAGTGTACCCCCCGCAGGGGCTATTGGCTACACCTTC
TRBV27	TRBJ2-7	TRBD2	few	CASKLAGESYEQYF	TGTGCCAGCAAGCTAGCGGGAGAGTCCTACGAGCAGTACTTC
TRBV19	TRBJ1-1	NA	NA	CASKGRRQNTEAFF	TGTGCCAGTAAGGGGCGACGGCAGAACACTGAAGCTTTCTTT
TRBV28	TRBJ2-4	NA	NA	CASSLLSGARNIQYF	TGTGCCAGCAGTTTATTATCCGGGGCGCGGAACATTCAGTACTTC
TRBV27	TRBJ1-2	NA	NA	CASKWGPDYGYTF	TGTGCCAGCAAATGGGGGCCTGACTATGGCTACACCTTC
TRBV18	TRBJ1-4	NA	NA	CASSPDGPRINEKLFF	TGTGCCAGCTCACCAGATGGTCCCAGAATTAATGAAAAACTGTTTTTT
TRBV9	TRBJ1-2	NA	NA	CASSVEGANLYGYTF	TGTGCCAGCAGCGTAGAAGGGGCGAATCTCTATGGCTACACCTTC
TRBV4-2	TRBJ2-7	TRBD1	NA	CASSQVPGGQAYEQYF	TGTGCCAGCAGCCAAGTACCAGGGGGACAGGCCTACGAGCAGTACTTC
TRBV5-1	TRBJ2-1	TRBD2	NA	CASSIAGLNNEQFF	TGCGCCAGCAGCATAGCGGGTTTGAACAATGAGCAGTTCTTC
TRBV27	TRBJ2-7	NA	NA	CASSPSRRILSYEQYF	TGTGCCAGCAGTCCCTCTCGAAGGATCCTCTCCTACGAGCAGTACTTC
TRBV29-1	TRBJ2-7	NA	NA	CSVERQGPYEQYF	TGCAGCGTTGAGCGTCAGGGCCCCTACGAGCAGTACTTC
TRBV19	TRBJ2-1	NA	many	CASSTSGRREFF	TGTGCCAGTAGTACTTCGGGACGTCGGGAGTTCTTC
TRBV5-1	TRBJ1-4	TRBD1	NA	CASSLQGTNEKLFF	TGCGCCAGCAGCTTACAGGGGACTAATGAAAAACTGTTTTTT
TRBV4-3	TRBJ2-1	NA	NA	CASSQDWGPGSYNEQFF	TGCGCCAGCAGCCAAGATTGGGGGCCCGGCTCCTACAATGAGCAGTTCTTC
TRBV6-1	TRBJ1-4	NA	once	CASSKTDTTNEKLFF	TGTGCCAGCAGTAAAACGGACACCACTAATGAAAAACTGTTTTTT
TRBV13	TRBJ2-1	NA	NA	CASSPLGGWREEQNNEQFF	TGTGCCAGCAGCCCGTTAGGGGGGTGGAGGGAGGAACAAAACAATGAGCAGTTCTTC
TRBV7-3	TRBJ2-2	NA	NA	CASSLSRNTGELFF	TGTGCCAGCAGCTTAAGCCGAAACACCGGGGAGCTGTTTTTT
TRBV28	TRBJ1-1	NA	NA	CASSYRVNPAFF	TGTGCCAGCAGCTACAGGGTAAATCCAGCTTTCTTT
TRBV2	TRBJ2-3	TRBD2	once	CASGTSGRTDTQYF	TGTGCCAGCGGGACTAGCGGGAGAACAGATACGCAGTATTTT